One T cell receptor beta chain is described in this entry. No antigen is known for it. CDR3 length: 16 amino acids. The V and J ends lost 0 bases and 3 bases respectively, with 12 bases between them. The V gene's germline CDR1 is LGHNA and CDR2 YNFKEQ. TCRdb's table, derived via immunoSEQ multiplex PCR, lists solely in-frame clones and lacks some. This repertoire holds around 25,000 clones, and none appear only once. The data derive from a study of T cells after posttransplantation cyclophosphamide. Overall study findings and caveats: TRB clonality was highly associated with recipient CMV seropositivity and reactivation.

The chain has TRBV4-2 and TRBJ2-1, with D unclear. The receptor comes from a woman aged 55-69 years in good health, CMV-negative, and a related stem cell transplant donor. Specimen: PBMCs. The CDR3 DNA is TGTGCCAGCAGCCAAGACACGGGTTTGGGCTACAATGAGCAGTTCTTC. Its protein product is CASSQDTGLGYNEQFF.